This record concerns one T cell receptor (beta chain) sequence. The target antigen is unknown. Trimming removed 7 bases from V and 1 base from J, with 4 bases in between. CDR3 size: 11 residues. CDR1 and CDR2 (germline): LNHDA, SQIVND (reference sequence). The data originate from a study of beta chain features in type 1 diabetes. The study, taken as a whole, reports: It was among patients, rather than healthy donors, that naive, central memory and Treg TCRB repertoires appeared more similar. Moderate yet significant TCRB CDR3 shortening was seen in Type 1 diabetes patients in all four CD4+ subsets.

TCRB transcripts that were expressed got sequenced, as all of the isolated RNA had been reverse transcribed. Profiling relied on immunoSEQ multiplex PCR, and the TCRdb table lists in-frame clones only, not all of them. The sample has 310,000 or so clones; around 16% are singletons. The receptor comes from a young man with type 1 diabetes. This chain links TRBV19 with TRBJ1-1; D uncertain. Sequences were obtained from naive CD4+ T cells from blood. CDR3 DNA: TGTGCCAGTACTAGGAACACTGAAGCTTTCTTT. It translates to CASTRNTEAFF.